This passage covers 23 T cell receptor beta chains from one sample sequenced in a study of OX40 agonist ivuxolimab in advanced cancers. Libraries were prepared by immunoSEQ multiplex PCR; TCRdb keeps only in-frame clonotypes and omits some of them. The sample consists of 70,000 to 75,000 clones, 85% of them appearing once. This specimen was CD4+ or CD8+ T cells sorted from blood, taken in a trial of the OX40 agonist ivuxolimab. These TCRs come from an adult with an advanced solid tumor such as melanoma, head and neck, liver or kidney cancer.

This chain uses TRBV5-1 with TRBJ2-7; 12 bases line up with TRBD2. Trimming cost V 0 bases and J 0 bases; bases outside gene matches: 7. The CDR3 runs 18 residues. The V gene's germline CDR1 is SGHRS and CDR2 YFSETQ. CDR3 region: CASSLELAGGWSSYEQYF. In DNA form, the CDR3 reads TGCGCCAGCAGCTTGGAACTAGCGGGGGGCTGGAGCTCCTACGAGCAGTACTTC.

The gene calls are TRBV20-1 and TRBJ1-2; perhaps TRBD1 as D (6 bases). The CDR3 covers 11 residues. Germline assignment: CDR1 DFQATT and CDR2 SNEGSKA (reference sequence). V was cut by 5 bases and J by 8 bases, with 12 bases left in between. The chain's CDR3 is CSAGGGAGYTF. For the CDR3, the DNA is TGCAGTGCTGGCGGGGGGGCGGGCTACACCTTC.

The chain joins TRBV7-2 to TRBJ1-3; 8 bases agree with TRBD1. This CDR3 spans 16 amino acids. Germline V gene data show CDR1 as SGHTA and CDR2 as FQGNSA. J was trimmed by 1 base and V by 3 bases; bases with no gene match: 5. CDR3 sequence reads: CASSLDRAASGNTIYF. In nucleotides, the CDR3 is TGTGCCAGCAGCTTGGACAGGGCGGCTTCTGGAAACACCATATATTTT. Filled out from reference TRBV7-2 and TRBJ1-3, the complete variable domain reads GAGVSQSPSNKVTEKGKDVELRCDPISGHTALYWYRQSLGQGLEFLIYFQGNSAPDKSGLPSDRFSAERTGGSVSTLTIQRTQQEDSAVYLCASSLDRAASGNTIYFGEGSWLTVV.

The CDR3 sequence: CASSFYRLDQPQHF. DNA of the CDR3: TGTGCCAGCAGCTTCTACAGATTGGATCAGCCCCAGCATTTT. V gene TRBV5-6 combines with J gene TRBJ1-5; D is undetermined. The CDR3 is 14 amino acids. V gave up 2 bases and J gave up 5 bases, with 11 bases separating them. CDR1 is SGHDT and CDR2 is YYEEEE in the germline V gene.

The V and J genes are TRBV29-1 and TRBJ1-2; a possible D gene is TRBD1 (5 bases). Germline values: CDR1 SQVTM, CDR2 ANQGSEA. V lost 3 bases and J 3 bases, leaving 8 bases between the germline ends. The CDR3 extends over 12 amino acids. The CDR3: CSVESGDYGYTF. CDR3 sequence (DNA): TGCAGCGTTGAGTCGGGGGACTATGGCTACACCTTC.

Comment on this clone: This same CDR3 is encoded by further DNA sequences in the sample. The rearrangement joins TRBV28 to TRBJ1-6, with a possible D match to TRBD1 (5 bases). The CDR3 extends over 15 amino acids. Trimming stripped 6 bases from V and 1 base from J, with 10 bases between. Germline CDR1 is MDHEN and CDR2 is SYDVKM. Here the CDR3 DNA reads TGTGCCAGCAGCGGGGGGGGTTCCTATAATTCACCCCTCCACTTT. Translating it yields CASSGGGSYNSPLHF.

This chain uses TRBV9 with TRBJ2-1; possibly TRBD2 for D (6 bases). Trimming shortened V by 3 bases and J by 2 bases, and 12 bases separated the two germline ends. Germline CDR1 reads SGDLS; CDR2 reads YYNGEE. This CDR3 has 15 amino acids. DNA for the CDR3: TGTGCCAGCAGCGCCACAGGAGGGACCTACAATGAGCAGTTCTTC. Protein product: CASSATGGTYNEQFF.

The rearrangement links TRBV5-1 to TRBJ1-1, with TRBD1 matching 7 bases. The ends lost 5 bases at V and 4 bases at J; junction bases unmatched: 11. The CDR3 covers 15 residues. From germline, CDR1 is SGHRS and CDR2 YFSETQ. The CDR3 DNA follows: TGCGCCAGCAGTTCTACCACAGGGGTGGGCACTGAAGCTTTCTTT. This translates into CASSSTTGVGTEAFF.

The rearrangement links TRBV5-1 to TRBJ1-2, with 8 bases matching TRBD1. V dropped 3 bases and J dropped 8; count of bases not matched to a gene: 6. Germline CDR1 reads SGHRS; CDR2 reads YFSETQ. The length of the CDR3 is 13 residues. CDR3 amino acids: CASSYGQGGGYTF. DNA of the CDR3: TGCGCCAGCAGCTACGGACAGGGAGGCGGCTACACCTTC.

The rearrangement uses TRBV10-3 and TRBJ2-5, with TRBD2 matching 14 bases. Germline V gene data show CDR1 as ENHRY and CDR2 as SYGVKD. The CDR3 spans 17 residues. Trimming cost V 6 bases and J 5 bases; bases outside gene matches: 11. The CDR3 coding sequence is TGTGCCATCAGAGGGAGCAGCGGGACTAGCGGGGGTGAGACCCAGTACTTC. It translates to CAIRGSSGTSGGETQYF.

In its sample, this clone was seen a few times. The J gene is TRBJ2-7, the V gene TRBV30, with D perhaps TRBD1 (8 bases). V was clipped by 6 bases and J by 2 bases, with 14 bases between them. CDR1 is GTSNPN and CDR2 is SVGIG in the germline V gene (reference sequence). This CDR3 is 13 amino acids long. As DNA, the CDR3 is TGTGCCTGTAACAGGGGGGGAACCTACGAGCAGTACTTC. Translating it yields CACNRGGTYEQYF.

Regarding this clone: The sample has other DNA sequences that encode this CDR3 too. This chain links TRBV6-6 with TRBJ2-3; D may be TRBD2 (5 bases). Germline-derived CDR1 and CDR2 are MNHNY and SVGAGI (reference sequence). The CDR3 consists of 14 residues. V was clipped by 4 bases and J by 0 bases, with 8 bases between them. In nucleotides, the CDR3 is TGTGCCAGCAGTTCGACGGGGAGCACAGATACGCAGTATTTT. This sequence encodes CASSSTGSTDTQYF.

This clone came up once. This sequence joins TRBV5-6 and TRBJ2-5; tentative D call: TRBD1 (6 bases). Germline V gene data show CDR1 as SGHDT and CDR2 as YYEEEE. Trimming pared 4 bases from V and 3 bases from J, leaving 13 bases between. This CDR3 spans 14 amino acids. The CDR3 loop is CASSQRDTEETQYF. CDR3 coding DNA: TGTGCCAGCAGCCAACGGGACACAGAAGAGACCCAGTACTTC.

The chain carries TRBV19 and TRBJ2-3, with 7 bases matching TRBD2. The CDR3 runs to 15 residues. In germline, CDR1 is LNHDA, CDR2 SQIVND (reference sequence). The V gene end was trimmed by 3 bases and the J gene end by 2 bases; junction bases not matched to a gene: 5. The CDR3 nucleotides are TGTGCCAGTAGTATTCAGCGGGACCCCACAGATACGCAGTATTTT. Residues: CASSIQRDPTDTQYF. Based on the CDR3 plus reference TRBV19 and TRBJ2-3, the full variable domain is DGGITQSPKYLFRKEGQNVTLSCEQNLNHDAMYWYRQDPGQGLRLIYYSQIVNDFQKGDIAEGYSVSREKKESFPLTVTSAQKNPTAFYLCASSIQRDPTDTQYFGPGTRLTVL.

Comments on this clone: The sample holds other DNA sequences that translate to the same CDR3. The J gene is TRBJ1-5, the V gene TRBV30; D is undetermined. Germline CDR1 GTSNPN, CDR2 SVGIG (reference sequence). This CDR3 has 13 amino acids. V was trimmed by 2 bases and J by 0 bases, leaving 5 bases between them. The CDR3 reads CAWSSDSNQPQHF. For the CDR3, the DNA is TGTGCCTGGAGTAGTGATAGCAATCAGCCCCAGCATTTT.

The J gene is TRBJ1-1, the V gene TRBV2; D is perhaps TRBD1 (5 bases). V lost 6 bases to trimming and J lost 1 base, with 15 bases between them. CDR1 and CDR2 (germline): SNHLY, FYNNEI. This CDR3 contains 15 residues. This CDR3 is CASSAGNKGNTEAFF. The DNA of the CDR3 is TGTGCCAGCAGCGCAGGGAACAAGGGGAACACTGAAGCTTTCTTT.

The rearrangement uses TRBV2 and TRBJ1-3; D not certain. The CDR3 length is 16 residues. Trimming removed 4 bases from V and 4 bases from J, with 17 bases in between. Germline V lookup: CDR1 SNHLY, CDR2 FYNNEI. The CDR3: CASSGQLISLGNTIYF. CDR3 in DNA: TGTGCCAGCAGTGGTCAGCTAATCTCCCTCGGAAACACCATATATTTT.

The chain combines TRBV15 with TRBJ2-5; tentatively, D is TRBD1 (6 bases). The germline V and J ends were trimmed by 0 bases and 3 bases, with 8 bases remaining between them. The CDR3 totals 14 residues. Germline V gene data show CDR1 as LNHNV and CDR2 as YYDKDF (reference sequence). The CDR3: CATSREQGKETQYF. CDR3 sequence (DNA): TGTGCCACCAGCAGAGAACAGGGAAAAGAGACCCAGTACTTC.

The rearrangement uses TRBV20-1 and TRBJ1-1; no clear D gene. Germline V gene lookup returns CDR1 DFQATT and CDR2 SNEGSKA (reference sequence). The CDR3 sequence is 11 residues long. In DNA, the CDR3 is TGCGAGTGCTCCCGAGGCACTGAAGCTTTCTTT. It translates to CECSRGTEAFF.

This clone appeared a few times. The chain carries TRBV7-8 and TRBJ1-6; unclear D gene. Trimming took 1 base from V and 11 from J, leaving 6 bases between them. Germline V CDR1 and CDR2: SGHVS, FQNEAQ. The CDR3 covers 12 residues. CDR3 bases: TGTGCCAGCAGCTTAGAGGGTGCACCCCTCCACTTT. Translating it yields CASSLEGAPLHF. Drawing the rest from reference TRBV7-8 and TRBJ1-6, the complete variable domain is GAGVSQSPRYKVAKRGQDVALRCDPISGHVSLFWYQQALGQGPEFLTYFQNEAQLDKSGLPSDRFFAERPEGSVSTLKIQRTQQEDSAVYLCASSLEGAPLHFGNGTRLTVT.

The chain couples TRBV11-3 to TRBJ2-6; possibly TRBD2 for D (5 bases). V shed 5 bases and J shed 4 bases, with 18 bases lying between them. Germline V CDR1 and CDR2: SGHNT, YENEEA. The CDR3 is 17 residues long. As DNA, the CDR3 is TGTGCCAGCAGCCTACCGACGGGGATGGTCGGGGCCAACGTCCTGACTTTC. Protein product: CASSLPTGMVGANVLTF. Drawing the rest from reference TRBV11-3 and TRBJ2-6, the complete variable domain is EAGVVQSPRYKIIEKKQPVAFWCNPISGHNTLYWYLQNLGQGPELLIRYENEEAVDDSQLPKDRFSAERLKGVDSTLKIQPAELGDSAVYLCASSLPTGMVGANVLTFGAGSRLTVL.

The chain uses TRBV10-3 and TRBJ2-3; tentative D call: TRBD2 (6 bases). Germline CDR1 reads ENHRY; CDR2 reads SYGVKD. Trimming cost V 11 bases and J 2 bases, with 14 bases left between them. The CDR3 loop spans 13 amino acids. CDR3 bases: TGTGCCGCCTCCCGGGGACTCACAGATACGCAGTATTTT. Translating gives CAASRGLTDTQYF.

The chain carries TRBV11-3 and TRBJ2-3, with 9 bases aligning to TRBD2. The CDR3 is 15 amino acids. Unmatched junction bases numbered 3, after V lost 5 bases and J lost 0 bases. Germline CDR1 reads SGHNT; CDR2 reads YENEEA. The CDR3 is CASSRLAGSTDTQYF. CDR3 nucleotides: TGTGCCAGCAGCCGTCTAGCGGGGAGCACAGATACGCAGTATTTT.